The 14 T cell receptor beta chains below all came from one sample that was sequenced in a study of T cells in Graves' hyperthyroidism and ophthalmopathy. The source material, RNA transcripts, was used to amplify TCR beta CDR3 regions. Using the HTBI primer set, a first-round RT-PCR was run on the TCR CDR3. Each CDR3 protein is one row after TCRdb ran MiXCR on the multiplex PCR reads. The sample holds some 550,000 distinct CDR3 sequences; roughly 16% are singletons and the top ten take less than 3.5%. The specimen sequenced was blood. These receptors all come from a woman in her thirties or forties with Graves' ophthalmopathy.

This chain joins TRBV6-1 and TRBJ1-5, with D possibly being TRBD1 (6 bases). V dropped 6 bases and J dropped 4 bases, with 13 bases sitting between them. Germline V lookup: CDR1 MNHNS, CDR2 SASEGT. The CDR3 runs 14 residues. CDR3 loop: CASREGGANQPQHF. Written as DNA, the CDR3 is TGTGCCAGCAGGGAGGGGGGGGCTAATCAGCCCCAGCATTTT.

Ten or more counts support this clonotype. This chain joins TRBV12-3 or TRBV12-4 and TRBJ2-3; D unclear. The length of the CDR3 is 13 residues. Trimming took 10 bases from V and 4 from J, leaving 15 bases between them. This CDR3 is CATSKNSPDTQYF. CDR3 nucleotide sequence: TGTGCCACCTCAAAGAATTCGCCAGATACGCAGTATTTT.

This clonotype has ten or more counts. This chain links TRBV28 with TRBJ2-1; 13 bases are a match to TRBD2. The CDR3 is 14 residues long. In germline, CDR1 is MDHEN, CDR2 SYDVKM. V was clipped by 8 bases and J by 6 bases; unmatched bases: 4. The DNA of the CDR3 is TGTGCCAGCGGACTAGCGGGAGCACCCAATGAGCAGTTCTTC. This gives the protein CASGLAGAPNEQFF.

This clonotype was found a few times. V and J are TRBV6-2 or TRBV6-3 and TRBJ2-1; TRBD2 matches at 8 bases. In germline, CDR1 is MNHEY, CDR2 SVGEGT. This CDR3 spans 16 amino acids. The V and J ends lost 2 bases and 3 bases, in that order; junction bases with no gene match: 6. The CDR3 region has the DNA TGTGCCAGCAGTTACGGGGCTAGCGGGTTCTACAATGAGCAGTTCTTC. Encoded protein: CASSYGASGFYNEQFF.

This clonotype was picked up many times. The V gene is TRBV3-1, the J gene TRBJ2-3; D unclear. The CDR3 extends over 14 amino acids. Between the trimmed V and J ends, which lost 5 bases and 0 bases, there was a span of 9 bases. Germline V gene sequence: CDR1 LGHDT, CDR2 YNNKEL (reference sequence). The CDR3 loop is CASSSAPSTDTQYF. The CDR3, as DNA: TGTGCCAGCAGCTCAGCGCCGAGCACAGATACGCAGTATTTT.

This sequence joins TRBV9 and TRBJ1-6, with D hard to call. Trimming removed 4 bases from V and 9 bases from J, with 14 bases in between. Germline V gene lookup returns CDR1 SGDLS and CDR2 YYNGEE. This CDR3 contains 14 residues. The CDR3 is CASSLTTLPSPLHF. The CDR3 DNA sequence: TGTGCCAGCAGCCTTACTACACTGCCTTCACCCCTCCACTTT.

This clonotype was counted many times. The genes are TRBV5-1 and TRBJ2-2; possible D gene TRBD2, 6 bases. This CDR3 has 16 amino acids. Trimming shortened V by 5 bases and J by 2 bases, and 16 bases separated the two germline ends. Per germline, CDR1 SGHRS and CDR2 YFSETQ. Here the CDR3 DNA reads TGCGCCAGCAGACCCACCAGCGGGCCAAACACCGGGGAGCTGTTTTTT. Amino acids: CASRPTSGPNTGELFF.

This clonotype showed up many times. This chain's CDR3 is CASSEITIGGEQFF. The CDR3 nucleotides are TGTGCCAGCAGTGAGATAACAATAGGTGGTGAGCAGTTCTTC. The chain links TRBV2 to TRBJ2-1; D gene uncertain. Per the germline V gene, CDR1 is SNHLY and CDR2 is FYNNEI. There are 14 residues in the CDR3. V lost 3 bases and J 9 bases, leaving 15 bases between the germline ends. The complete variable domain, with remaining parts taken from reference TRBV2 and TRBJ2-1, reads EPEVTQTPSHQVTQMGQEVILRCVPISNHLYFYWYRQILGQKVEFLVSFYNNEISEKSEIFDDQFSVERPDGSNFTLKIRSTKLEDSAMYFCASSEITIGGEQFFGPGTRLTVL.

The CDR3 spells CASRPRDRGADTQYF. In DNA, the CDR3 is TGTGCCAGCAGGCCCCGGGACAGGGGAGCGGATACGCAGTATTTT. The chain is built from TRBV6-4 and TRBJ2-3; 10 nucleotides line up with TRBD1. With V trimmed by 6 bases and J by 6 bases, 9 bases remained unmatched. CDR1 MRHNA and CDR2 SNTAGT come from the germline V gene. The CDR3 sequence is 15 residues long.

This clonotype has a count of ten or more. The chain combines TRBV20-1 with TRBJ2-1; D gene unclear. Trimming cost V 1 base and J 6 bases, with 16 bases left between them. This CDR3 has 15 residues. The germline gives CDR1 DFQATT, CDR2 SNEGSKA (reference sequence). The CDR3 nucleotides are TGCAGTGCTAGAGGCGACATCCGGGCTGCCAATGAGCAGTTCTTC. Its protein product is CSARGDIRAANEQFF.

The chain combines TRBV5-1 with TRBJ1-2; D gene unclear. This CDR3 region has 13 residues. Germline CDR1 reads SGHRS; CDR2 reads YFSETQ. Trimming shortened V by 4 bases and J by 4 bases, and 11 bases separated the two germline ends. CDR3 bases: TGCGCCAGCAGCCCCGGGGAGACCTATGGCTACACCTTC. Translation: CASSPGETYGYTF. Variable domain in full (rest from reference TRBV5-1 and TRBJ1-2): KAGVTQTPRYLIKTRGQQVTLSCSPISGHRSVSWYQQTPGQGLQFLFEYFSETQRNKGNFPGRFSGRQFSNSRSEMNVSTLELGDSALYLCASSPGETYGYTFGSGTRLTVV.

This clonotype has a handful of counts. An end of the junction does not agree with germline; a read error may underlie this. This chain joins TRBV7-3 and TRBJ2-2, with D perhaps TRBD2 (5 bases). The CDR3 is 14 residues long. CDR1 and CDR2 from the germline V gene are SGHTA and FQGTGA. Here the CDR3 reads CVSSLGAGTGELFF. CDR3 nucleotide sequence: TGTGTCAGCAGCTTAGGCGCGGGCACCGGGGAGCTGTTTTTT.

The chain links TRBV28 to TRBJ1-2; D possibly corresponds to TRBD1 (6 bases). The length of the CDR3 is 14 residues. Trimming left V 6 bases short and J 3 bases short, with 14 bases between. Germline V gives CDR1 MDHEN, CDR2 SYDVKM. The CDR3 spells CASRIGGGHYGYTF. The CDR3 DNA is TGTGCCAGCAGAATAGGGGGGGGGCACTATGGCTACACCTTC.

The V call is TRBV20-1, the J call TRBJ2-5; weak D call: TRBD2 (6 bases). Trimming stripped 5 bases from V and 2 bases from J, with 18 bases between. The CDR3 consists of 15 residues. Per germline, CDR1 DFQATT and CDR2 SNEGSKA (reference sequence). This CDR3 reads CSAPSYGGPQETQYF. Written as DNA, the CDR3 is TGCAGTGCTCCGTCGTACGGGGGTCCACAAGAGACCCAGTACTTC.